The 7 T cell receptor beta chains below come from one sample, sequenced in a study of blood T cell repertoires in COVID-19. The assay was immunoSEQ multiplex PCR, and TCRdb's table has in-frame clones only and misses some. Among 120,000 to 150,000 clones listed, 87% were seen once. Input material: peripheral blood. These TCRs come from a woman aged 50 to 65 with acute or convalescent COVID-19.

The CDR3 DNA follows: TGTGCCAGCAGCTTGGACAGGGGAAGCAATCAGCCCCAGCATTTT. It yields the protein CASSLDRGSNQPQHF. The chain links TRBV7-8 to TRBJ1-5, with 9 bases fitting TRBD1. The CDR3 is made up of 15 amino acids. V dropped 3 bases and J dropped 1; count of bases not matched to a gene: 1. Germline CDR1 and CDR2: SGHVS and FQNEAQ.

This sequence joins TRBV30 and TRBJ1-3; D is perhaps TRBD1 (6 bases). The V gene lost 1 base and the J gene lost 2 bases, with 18 bases spanning the gap. CDR1 GTSNPN and CDR2 SVGIG come from the germline V gene (reference sequence). The CDR3 is 17 amino acids. CDR3 nucleotide sequence: TGTGCCTGGAGTGCTTACGGTCAGGGGTTGACTGGAAACACCATATATTTT. The encoded protein is CAWSAYGQGLTGNTIYF.

This sequence joins TRBV15 and TRBJ2-7, with D perhaps TRBD2 (6 bases). CDR1 is LNHNV, CDR2 YYDKDF, per germline (reference sequence). The length of the CDR3 is 17 residues. V shed 0 bases and J shed 5 bases, with 20 bases lying between them. The CDR3 here is CATSREFAGGRFNEQYF. CDR3 coding DNA: TGTGCCACCAGCAGAGAATTTGCCGGGGGACGGTTTAACGAGCAGTACTTC. The full variable domain, in which reference TRBV15 and TRBJ2-7 provide the parts outside the CDR3, is DAMVIQNPRYQVTQFGKPVTLSCSQTLNHNVMYWYQQKSSQAPKLLFHYYDKDFNNEADTPDNFQSRRPNTSFCFLDIRSPGLGDTAMYLCATSREFAGGRFNEQYFGPGTRLTVT.

This chain joins TRBV30 and TRBJ1-1, with no clear D. The germline gives CDR1 GTSNPN, CDR2 SVGIG (reference sequence). The CDR3 is 11 amino acids. The ends were cut back, 0 bases at V and 5 bases at J, with 4 bases in the middle. CDR3 region: CAWSVHTEAFF. The CDR3 DNA follows: TGTGCCTGGAGTGTACATACTGAAGCTTTCTTT.

The rearrangement links TRBV3-1 (or the pseudogene TRBV3-2) to TRBJ2-1; 11 positions agree with TRBD2. Per germline, CDR1 LGHDT and CDR2 YNNKEL (reference sequence). The CDR3 consists of 16 residues. V dropped 6 bases and J dropped 7; count of bases not matched to a gene: 11. CDR3 region: CASSRTSGRGSNEQFF. The DNA of the CDR3 is TGTGCCAGCAGTCGAACTAGCGGGAGAGGTTCGAATGAGCAGTTCTTC.

The V gene is TRBV5-1, the J gene TRBJ2-3; tentative D call: TRBD1 (6 bases). Trimming shortened V by 2 bases and J by 1 base, and 8 bases separated the two germline ends. CDR3 length: 14 amino acids. Germline V gene lookup returns CDR1 SGHRS and CDR2 YFSETQ. The CDR3 region is CASSLQGGTDTQYF. CDR3 nucleotide sequence: TGCGCCAGCAGCTTACAGGGAGGCACAGATACGCAGTATTTT.

This clone was seen a single time. This chain connects TRBV29-1 to TRBJ2-7; TRBD2 agrees at 7 bases. The CDR3 spans 14 residues. V lost 7 bases, J lost 4 bases, and 13 bases stayed unmatched. The germline CDR1 and CDR2 sequences are SQVTM and ANQGSEA. The CDR3 DNA follows: TGCAGCGCTGTCGGGCTAGCGGTTCAATACGAGCAGTACTTC. It codes for CSAVGLAVQYEQYF.